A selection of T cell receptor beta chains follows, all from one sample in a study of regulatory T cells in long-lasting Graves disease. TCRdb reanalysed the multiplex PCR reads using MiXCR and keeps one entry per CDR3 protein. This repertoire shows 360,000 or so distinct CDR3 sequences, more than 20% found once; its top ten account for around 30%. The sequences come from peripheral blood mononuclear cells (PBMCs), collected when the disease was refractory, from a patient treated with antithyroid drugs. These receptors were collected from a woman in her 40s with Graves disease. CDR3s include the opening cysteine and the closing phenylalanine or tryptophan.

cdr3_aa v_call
CSAERPPGTEAFF TRBV29-1
CASSFQGSYTGELFF TRBV7-2
CASSLRADALPSGANVLTF TRBV28
CASSLAVGAGANVLTF TRBV5-1
CASSRGTSGYITWVQYF TRBV5-1
CASSQERGRHQRPYEQYF TRBV12-3/TRBV12-4
CASSAEREVRYEQYF TRBV28
CASRQPDRGYGYTF TRBV28
CASGSTNTGELFF TRBV6-1
CASSDHRGRLSEQFF TRBV2
CASSLADRGLGYF TRBV28
CASSFYRGGTGELFF TRBV7-3
CASSLFRGLGEKLFF TRBV27
CARTRRDTTDTQYF TRBV19
CAISRTGSDTEAFF TRBV10-3
CASSLRQGWTEAFF TRBV11-2
CASSPQINTEAFF TRBV14
CASSLEGKETQYF TRBV28
CASSLRGRVSTDTQYF TRBV6-1
CASSFRRGISYEQYF TRBV7-8
CASSTGLAGGSGSQYF TRBV28
CASSLTRGPFNF TRBV11-2
CASSDPGQGNSPLHF TRBV28
CATSRDPGLAGPSSYEQYF TRBV15
CATSREGAIERDQPQHF TRBV15
CASRNYRDRSTEAFF TRBV10-3
CASSLEGLNEKLFF TRBV5-1
CASSEQGGSPLHF TRBV2
CASSLMGSGTGELFF TRBV28
CSVALRVGLDEQYF TRBV29-1
CASSFRTGNNEQFF TRBV7-8
CASSSGTQYVNTEAFF TRBV19
CASSITDVSYEQYF TRBV11-2
CASSLGWGGEQYF TRBV5-6
CASRIGRMNTEAFF TRBV19
CASSRPGLTLFF TRBV6-1
CASSPRQGVYLNTEAFF TRBV19
CSVAGGDKNIQYF TRBV20-1
CSAREGQDKNIQYF TRBV20-1
CASSLDGGSGEQYF TRBV11-2
CASSNKGFSSNQPQHF TRBV12-3/TRBV12-4
CASSYRDRVAEQYF TRBV6-5
CASSLAHRGTNEKLFF TRBV28
CASSFPTSGRPTGELFF TRBV11-2
CASRGLAETSTDTQYF TRBV2
CASRQGLDGCTF TRBV19
CASRPGTFNSPLHF TRBV6-1
CATGDISSTDTQYF TRBV24-1
CASSYLGQGGEAFF TRBV3-1
CSARYQHEQYF TRBV20-1
CASSPPGKRSSYEQYF TRBV7-2
CSARKGGTDTQYF TRBV29-1
CASSIQGVNTEAFF TRBV12-3/TRBV12-4
CSARVGGSSHEQYF TRBV20-1
CATKDRGRETQYF TRBV28